The present T cell receptor (beta chain) was sequenced within a study of PD-L1 blockade in urothelial cancer. V was pared by 7 bases and J by 3 bases, with 5 bases of the junction left unmatched. The CDR3 is made up of 14 amino acids. CDR1 is SGHVS and CDR2 is FQNEAQ in the germline V gene. Sequencing was performed with immunoSEQ multiplex PCR; in TCRdb, only in-frame clones are kept and a portion is missing. This sample has more than 75,000 clones; about four fifths occur once, and the top ten carry 2% to 2.5%. This sample's time point: pretreatment peripheral blood. The sample here was PBMCs, taken around atezolizumab (anti-PD-L1) treatment. The chain carries TRBV7-8 and TRBJ2-3; 9 bases match TRBD2. This clonotype was obtained from a man in his 60s with urothelial cancer. CDR3 residues: CASTPLAGTDTQYF. As DNA, the CDR3 is TGTGCCAGCACTCCGCTAGCGGGAACAGATACGCAGTATTTT.